The TCR beta chain described here comes from a study of blood T cell repertoires in COVID-19. Study at large: The origin of the acute and convalescent COVID-19 samples was the United States, Italy and Spain.

Germline V gene data show CDR1 as MDHEN and CDR2 as SYDVKM. The CDR3 loop spans 13 amino acids. The junction had 3 bases not matched to a gene; V was cut back by 9 bases and J by 0 bases. Sequencing was performed with immunoSEQ multiplex PCR; in TCRdb, only in-frame clones are kept and a portion is missing. The table shows under 130,000 clones, with approximately 90% occurring only once. The receptor was derived from a woman older than 75 in a cohort sampled during active COVID-19. The gene calls are TRBV28 and TRBJ1-1; 8 bases are shared with TRBD1. Sequenced sample: peripheral blood. DNA for the CDR3: TGTGCCAGTAGGACAGGGTTGAACACTGAAGCTTTCTTT. Its translation: CASRTGLNTEAFF.